The rows below give T cell receptor beta chains drawn from one sample of a study of OX40 agonist ivuxolimab in advanced cancers. Generated by immunoSEQ multiplex PCR, the TCRdb table keeps only in-frame clones and is missing some. The data show about 73,000 clones, 80% to 95% seen once. This material consisted of CD4+ or CD8+ T cells sorted from blood, taken in a trial of the OX40 agonist ivuxolimab. These receptor sequences come from an adult with an advanced solid tumor such as melanoma, head and neck, liver or kidney cancer. The CDR3 runs from the conserved cysteine through the conserved F or W. A D gene is named only where the DNA matches it firmly. Expanded clones get a size class; other rows say once, few or many, or leave the size out.

v_call: TRBV18
clone_size: few
j_call: TRBJ2-7
d_call: TRBD1
cdr3_aa: CASSPGQGNEQYF
cdr3_nt: TGTGCCAGCTCACCGGGACAGGGAAACGAGCAGTACTTC

v_call: TRBV7-6
clone_size: .
j_call: TRBJ1-3
d_call: .
cdr3_aa: CASYNPGEASGNTIYF
cdr3_nt: TGTGCCAGCTACAACCCCGGGGAGGCCTCTGGAAACACCATATATTTT

v_call: TRBV6-6
clone_size: .
j_call: TRBJ2-7
d_call: .
cdr3_aa: CASTTLDSRYGQYF
cdr3_nt: TGTGCCAGCACCACACTGGACTCCCGATACGGGCAGTACTTC

v_call: TRBV4-1
clone_size: .
j_call: TRBJ2-3
d_call: .
cdr3_aa: CASSRSYQGTSTDTQYF
cdr3_nt: TGCGCCAGCAGCCGGAGCTACCAGGGAACTAGCACAGATACGCAGTATTTT

v_call: TRBV28
clone_size: few
j_call: TRBJ2-1
d_call: TRBD2
cdr3_aa: CASRPGASGSNEQFF
cdr3_nt: TGTGCCAGCAGACCCGGCGCTAGCGGGAGCAATGAGCAGTTCTTC

v_call: TRBV18
clone_size: .
j_call: TRBJ2-2
d_call: .
cdr3_aa: CASSRGGELFF
cdr3_nt: TGTGCCAGCTCGCGAGGCGGGGAGCTGTTTTTT

v_call: TRBV18
clone_size: .
j_call: TRBJ2-3
d_call: TRBD2
cdr3_aa: CASSPGLDTDTQYF
cdr3_nt: TGTGCCAGCTCTCCGGGACTAGACACAGATACGCAGTATTTT

v_call: TRBV5-1
clone_size: .
j_call: TRBJ2-1
d_call: TRBD1
cdr3_aa: CASTSDGRGRDEQFF
cdr3_nt: TGCGCCAGCACCTCAGACGGCAGGGGGCGCGATGAGCAGTTCTTC

v_call: TRBV18
clone_size: .
j_call: TRBJ2-4
d_call: .
cdr3_aa: CASSPVVMLAKNIQYF
cdr3_nt: TGTGCCAGCTCACCGGTAGTTATGCTAGCCAAAAACATTCAGTACTTC

v_call: TRBV18
clone_size: .
j_call: TRBJ2-7
d_call: .
cdr3_aa: CASSQDSSGYEQYF
cdr3_nt: TGTGCCAGCTCTCAGGACAGTTCGGGCTACGAGCAGTACTTC

v_call: TRBV19
clone_size: .
j_call: TRBJ2-7
d_call: .
cdr3_aa: CASSIGYEQYF
cdr3_nt: TGTGCCAGTAGTATAGGGTACGAGCAGTACTTC

v_call: TRBV4-1
clone_size: few
j_call: TRBJ2-7
d_call: .
cdr3_aa: CASSPTRLALSYEQYF
cdr3_nt: TGCGCCAGCAGCCCCACCCGGCTAGCGCTGTCCTACGAGCAGTACTTC

v_call: TRBV5-1
clone_size: .
j_call: TRBJ2-2
d_call: .
cdr3_aa: CASSPGHSTGELFF
cdr3_nt: TGCGCCAGCAGCCCCGGACATAGCACCGGGGAGCTGTTTTTT

v_call: TRBV5-5
clone_size: once
j_call: TRBJ1-5
d_call: .
cdr3_aa: CASSLGADQPQHF
cdr3_nt: TGTGCCAGCAGCTTGGGGGCCGATCAGCCCCAGCATTTT

v_call: TRBV7-2
clone_size: .
j_call: TRBJ2-7
d_call: TRBD2
cdr3_aa: CASSPGLADEQYF
cdr3_nt: TGTGCCAGCAGCCCGGGACTAGCTGACGAGCAGTACTTC

v_call: TRBV6-5
clone_size: .
j_call: TRBJ1-1
d_call: .
cdr3_aa: CASSLTDRLNTEAFF
cdr3_nt: TGTGCCAGCAGTTTAACAGACAGGTTGAACACTGAAGCTTTCTTT

v_call: TRBV2
clone_size: once
j_call: TRBJ1-5
d_call: TRBD1
cdr3_aa: CASSEDRGSGQPQHF
cdr3_nt: TGTGCCAGCAGTGAGGACAGGGGGTCTGGTCAGCCCCAGCATTTT

v_call: TRBV14
clone_size: once
j_call: TRBJ2-5
d_call: .
cdr3_aa: CASSQDVQRRETQYF
cdr3_nt: TGTGCCAGCAGCCAAGATGTCCAACGACGGGAGACCCAGTACTTC